The 30 T cell receptor beta chains listed next were all sequenced from one sample in a study of cytotoxic CD8 clonotypes in ibrutinib-treated CLL (dated by TCRdb to about 2021). Preparation of the library involved the immunoSEQ multiplex PCR assay. The immuneACCESS repertoire file appears here via TCRdb, limited to in-frame rearrangements. These files lack a portion of the clones; in checked studies, under half of the deficit traces to unresolved V genes, and the cause of the others is not known. Recorded for this sample are some 150,000 clones; about four fifths of them occurred a single time. Clones ranked in the top ten supply more than 10% of the sample. The time point label, read with the paper, signifies: 12 months on ibrutinib. Sequenced here: PBMCs, sampled after 12 months of ibrutinib treatment. The receptors shown here come from a human donor with chronic lymphocytic leukemia.

This clone was detected only once. CDR3 in DNA: TGTGCCAGCAGTTTAGTAAGCGGGAGGGCCAATGAGCAGTTCTTC. Translation: CASSLVSGRANEQFF. The genes are TRBV27 and TRBJ2-1; TRBD2 matches at 10 bases. The CDR3 consists of 15 residues. Germline trimming cut 2 bases from V and 6 bases from J; bases unmatched to any gene: 4. Per germline, CDR1 MNHEY and CDR2 SMNVEV (reference sequence).

V usage is TRBV5-6 and J usage is TRBJ2-1; 7 bases agree with TRBD2. Germline V gene data show CDR1 as SGHDT and CDR2 as YYEEEE. With V trimmed by 4 bases and J by 8 bases, 24 bases remained unmatched. The CDR3 length is 19 residues. The CDR3 reads CASSALGEGLFGDLDEQFF. CDR3 nucleotides: TGTGCCAGCAGCGCCCTAGGGGAGGGCCTTTTTGGCGATCTCGATGAGCAGTTCTTC.

The V and J genes are TRBV5-6 and TRBJ2-7; D call uncertain. V was shortened by 2 bases and J by 5 bases, with 5 bases between the two germline ends. The CDR3 contains 11 residues. Germline V gene sequence: CDR1 SGHDT, CDR2 YYEEEE. The CDR3 loop is CASSLNNEQYF. As DNA, the CDR3 is TGTGCCAGCAGCTTAAACAACGAGCAGTACTTC.

The V gene is TRBV30, the J gene TRBJ2-5, with 7 bases aligning to TRBD1. V shed 0 bases and J 5 bases; nucleotides not matched to a gene: 6. CDR3 length: 14 amino acids. Germline loops: CDR1 GTSNPN, CDR2 SVGIG (reference sequence). The CDR3 nucleotides are TGTGCCTGGAGTGTACATAGGGGGCTGGAGACCCAGTACTTC. Translating it yields CAWSVHRGLETQYF.

This rearrangement joins TRBV6-5 to TRBJ2-5; D may be TRBD1 or TRBD2 (5 bases each). Trimming removed 0 bases at V and 5 bases at J, with 10 bases between. Germline CDR1 MNHEY, CDR2 SVGAGI. The CDR3 has 14 residues. The CDR3 sequence: CASSYSGGRETQYF. The CDR3 DNA sequence: TGTGCCAGCAGTTACTCTGGGGGTCGGGAGACCCAGTACTTC.

The gene calls are TRBV29-1 and TRBJ1-5; weak D call: TRBD1 (6 bases). Germline loops: CDR1 SQVTM, CDR2 ANQGSEA. The ends were cut back, 4 bases at V and 0 bases at J, with 10 bases in the middle. The CDR3 contains 14 residues. In nucleotides, the CDR3 is TGCAGCGTTGGGGCACAGGGTAGCAATCAGCCCCAGCATTTT. Translation: CSVGAQGSNQPQHF.

This chain joins TRBV7-2 and TRBJ2-7, with 11 bases lining up with TRBD2. The CDR3 extends over 16 amino acids. The germline CDR1 and CDR2 sequences are SGHTA and FQGNSA. Trimming took 5 bases from V and 4 from J; bases not matched to a gene: 10. For the CDR3, the DNA is TGTGCCAGCAGCACGAGACTAGCGGGGAAAGAATACGAGCAGTACTTC. Protein sequence: CASSTRLAGKEYEQYF.

The chain carries TRBV6-6 and TRBJ1-2; D uncertain. V lost 6 bases to trimming and J lost 1 base, with 12 bases between them. CDR3 length: 14 amino acids. CDR1 and CDR2 (germline): MNHNY, SVGAGI (reference sequence). CDR3 sequence reads: CASRYSTLNYGYTF. The CDR3 DNA follows: TGTGCCAGCAGGTACAGCACCCTTAACTATGGCTACACCTTC.

V and J are TRBV7-8 and TRBJ2-1, with D perhaps given as TRBD1 or TRBD2 (5 bases each). Germline CDR1 is SGHVS and CDR2 is FQNEAQ. Trimming pared 0 bases from V and 4 bases from J, leaving 16 bases between. CDR3 length: 17 amino acids. For the CDR3, the DNA is TGTGCCAGCAGCTTAGCGGTACCGGGACCGATTTACAATGAGCAGTTCTTC. The encoded protein is CASSLAVPGPIYNEQFF.

The sample holds one count of this clone. The CDR3 DNA is TGTGCCAGCAGCTTAGTTGATTCAGGACGGTACTCCTACGAGCAGTACTTC. The encoded protein is CASSLVDSGRYSYEQYF. The chain combines TRBV11-2 with TRBJ2-7, with unresolved D. The CDR3 runs 17 residues. Germline lookup yields CDR1 SGHAT and CDR2 FQNNGV. The V gene lost 1 base and the J gene lost 0 bases, with 16 bases spanning the gap.

This clone was found a few times. The chain joins TRBV6-1 to TRBJ2-1; 10 bases line up with TRBD2. The CDR3 extends over 15 amino acids. V lost 7 bases and J lost 4; bases outside the gene matches: 7. CDR1 is MNHNS and CDR2 is SASEGT in the germline V gene. DNA for the CDR3: TGTGCCAGCAACCCTAGCGGGAGCCCTTACAATGAGCAGTTCTTC. Protein product: CASNPSGSPYNEQFF.

J is TRBJ2-1 and V is TRBV5-1; TRBD2 matches at 10 bases. Germline CDR1 reads SGHRS; CDR2 reads YFSETQ. V was clipped by 2 bases and J by 3 bases; unmatched bases: 8. The CDR3 contains 17 residues. The CDR3 region is CASSFAGTSDFYNEQFF. The CDR3 DNA is TGCGCCAGCAGCTTTGCAGGGACTAGCGATTTCTACAATGAGCAGTTCTTC.

V gene TRBV18 combines with J gene TRBJ2-3; possibly TRBD2 for D (5 bases). The CDR3 is 14 amino acids. Germline V gene data show CDR1 as KGHSH and CDR2 as LQKENI. V was cut by 2 bases and J by 6 bases, with 12 bases left in between. CDR3 protein: CASSPTSKVDTQYF. The CDR3 DNA is TGTGCCAGCTCACCAACTAGTAAGGTTGATACGCAGTATTTT. The whole variable domain, remainder taken from reference TRBV18 and TRBJ2-3, is NAGVMQNPRHLVRRRGQEARLRCSPMKGHSHVYWYRQLPEEGLKFMVYLQKENIIDESGMPKERFSAEFPKEGPSILRIQQVVRGDSAAYFCASSPTSKVDTQYFGPGTRLTVL.

V gene TRBV7-2 combines with J gene TRBJ2-7, with 10 positions matching TRBD2. After removal of 3 bases from V and 0 bases from J, the junction contained 5 bases not matched to a gene. Germline loops: CDR1 SGHTA, CDR2 FQGNSA. The CDR3 is made up of 16 amino acids. CDR3 bases: TGTGCCAGCAGCTTTGGTCTAGCGGGAGTCTCCTACGAGCAGTACTTC. It translates to CASSFGLAGVSYEQYF. The full variable domain, its missing parts supplied by reference TRBV7-2 and TRBJ2-7, is GAGVSQSPSNKVTEKGKDVELRCDPISGHTALYWYRQSLGQGLEFLIYFQGNSAPDKSGLPSDRFSAERTGGSVSTLTIQRTQQEDSAVYLCASSFGLAGVSYEQYFGPGTRLTVT.

V is TRBV4-2 and J is TRBJ1-1; 9 positions match TRBD1. The germline CDR1 and CDR2 sequences are LGHNA and YNFKEQ. J lost 6 bases, V lost 3 bases, and 8 bases had no gene match. This CDR3 is built from 15 residues. CDR3 sequence: CASSQDSTGGPEAFF. The CDR3 bases are TGTGCCAGCAGCCAGGATAGTACAGGGGGCCCTGAAGCTTTCTTT.

This rearrangement joins TRBV27 to TRBJ2-5, with 9 bases lining up with TRBD2. V trimming: 0 bases; J trimming: 0 bases; junction bases outside the gene matches: 8. Germline V CDR1 and CDR2: MNHEY, SMNVEV (reference sequence). CDR3 length equals 18 residues. CDR3 bases: TGTGCCAGCAGTTTATCGTGGCTAGCGGGACGGTACCAAGAGACCCAGTACTTC. It encodes CASSLSWLAGRYQETQYF.

V gene TRBV5-1 combines with J gene TRBJ2-7; the D call may be TRBD1 or TRBD2 (5 bases each). The germline V gene encodes CDR1 SGHRS and CDR2 YFSETQ. Trimming pared 6 bases from V and 4 bases from J, leaving 14 bases between. The CDR3 is 13 residues long. The CDR3 bases are TGCGCCAGCACCAATCGGGGCAGTTACGAGCAGTACTTC. Amino acids: CASTNRGSYEQYF.

The chain combines TRBV4-3 with TRBJ2-7; 10 bases are a match to TRBD2. Per germline, CDR1 LGHNA and CDR2 YSLEER. V dropped 1 base and J dropped 4; count of bases not matched to a gene: 4. CDR3 length: 15 amino acids. The CDR3: CASSQGGSGRYEQYF. The CDR3 DNA reads TGCGCCAGCAGCCAAGGCGGTAGCGGGAGGTACGAGCAGTACTTC.

This chain links TRBV16 with TRBJ1-1, with D possibly matching TRBD1 (5 bases). This CDR3 comprises 16 residues. CDR1 is KGHSY and CDR2 is FQNENV in the germline V gene. V was trimmed by 4 bases and J by 0 bases, leaving 15 bases between them. The CDR3 loop is CASSPQAGKVNTEAFF. CDR3 nucleotide sequence: TGTGCCAGCAGCCCACAGGCGGGCAAAGTGAACACTGAAGCTTTCTTT.

The CDR3 nucleotides are TGTGCCAGCAGCCGACTAGCGGGAGTCACGAGGTGGGAGACCCAGTACTTC. Its translation: CASSRLAGVTRWETQYF. V usage is TRBV14 and J usage is TRBJ2-5; TRBD2 aligns across 12 bases. Germline trimming cut 4 bases from V and 5 bases from J; bases unmatched to any gene: 11. The CDR3 loop spans 17 amino acids. Looked up from germline, CDR1 is SGHDN and CDR2 is FVKESK.

A few counts support this clone. This chain links TRBV7-9 with TRBJ2-1; unclear D gene. This CDR3 is 11 amino acids long. V was trimmed by 5 bases and J by 8 bases, leaving 7 bases between them. CDR1 and CDR2 from the germline V gene are SEHNR and FQNEAQ (reference sequence). CDR3 residues: CASSPDYEQFF. CDR3 nucleotides: TGTGCCAGCAGCCCCGACTATGAGCAGTTCTTC.

The chain joins TRBV28 to TRBJ1-5; D gene ambiguous. This CDR3 has 17 residues. V lost 6 bases to trimming and J lost 0 bases, with 18 bases between them. Germline V gene lookup returns CDR1 MDHEN and CDR2 SYDVKM. The CDR3: CASSPTHSSYSNQPQHF. Written as DNA, the CDR3 is TGTGCCAGCAGCCCCACCCACAGTTCCTATAGCAATCAGCCCCAGCATTTT.

The V and J genes are TRBV19 and TRBJ1-1; D remains ambiguous. The length of the CDR3 is 12 residues. Germline CDR1 reads LNHDA; CDR2 reads SQIVND (reference sequence). Between the trimmed V and J ends, which lost 1 base and 7 bases, there was a span of 7 bases. This chain's CDR3 is CASSIGAREAFF. CDR3 bases: TGTGCCAGTAGTATAGGGGCTCGTGAAGCTTTCTTT.

V usage is TRBV14 and J usage is TRBJ2-4, with D uncertain. V was pared by 0 bases and J by 0 bases, with 9 bases between. The CDR3 covers 16 residues. Per germline, CDR1 SGHDN and CDR2 FVKESK. CDR3 sequence (DNA): TGTGCCAGCAGCCAAGATAGTCGATTAGCCAAAAACATTCAGTACTTC. Translated: CASSQDSRLAKNIQYF. Full variable domain (outside the CDR3, taken from reference TRBV14 and TRBJ2-4): EAGVTQFPSHSVIEKGQTVTLRCDPISGHDNLYWYRRVMGKEIKFLLHFVKESKQDESGMPNNRFLAERTGGTYSTLKVQPAELEDSGVYFCASSQDSRLAKNIQYFGAGTRLSVL.

The chain joins TRBV9 to TRBJ2-6; TRBD1 agrees at 8 bases. Germline V lookup: CDR1 SGDLS, CDR2 YYNGEE. With 1 base clipped from V and 4 bases from J, the junction kept 22 bases outside the gene matches. The CDR3 sequence is 22 residues long. As DNA, the CDR3 is TGTGCCAGCAGCGTAAGGCCCGGCGGACAGGGCTTCGCGTCGCGCGGGGCCAACGTCCTGACTTTC. Translation: CASSVRPGGQGFASRGANVLTF. The full variable domain, its missing parts supplied by reference TRBV9 and TRBJ2-6, is DSGVTQTPKHLITATGQRVTLRCSPRSGDLSVYWYQQSLDQGLQFLIQYYNGEERAKGNILERFSAQQFPDLHSELNLSSLELGDSALYFCASSVRPGGQGFASRGANVLTFGAGSRLTVL.

The chain is built from TRBV27 and TRBJ2-3; D is ambiguous. CDR1 and CDR2 from the germline V gene are MNHEY and SMNVEV (reference sequence). V was cut by 3 bases and J by 2 bases, with 9 bases left in between. The CDR3 sequence is 14 residues long. This CDR3 reads CASSFLKTTDTQYF. The DNA of the CDR3 is TGTGCCAGCAGTTTTCTGAAAACCACAGATACGCAGTATTTT.

This clone was observed a handful of times. Here the CDR3 DNA reads TGTGCCAGCACCGAGCCTGGGACTGGGGCCAACGTCCTGACTTTC. Its translation is CASTEPGTGANVLTF. The J gene is TRBJ2-6, the V gene TRBV7-9, with no clear D. The CDR3 extends over 15 amino acids. From germline, CDR1 is SEHNR and CDR2 FQNEAQ (reference sequence). Trimming stripped 7 bases from V and 2 bases from J, with 12 bases between. The full variable domain, with the rest looked up from reference TRBV7-9 and TRBJ2-6, is DTGVSQNPRHKITKRGQNVTFRCDPISEHNRLYWYRQTLGQGPEFLTYFQNEAQLEKSRLLSDRFSAERPKGSFSTLEIQRTEQGDSAMYLCASTEPGTGANVLTFGAGSRLTVL.

This chain links TRBV5-1 with TRBJ2-1; perhaps TRBD1 as D (5 bases). The CDR3 extends over 15 amino acids. Between the trimmed V and J ends, which lost 3 bases and 4 bases, there was a span of 14 bases. The germline CDR1 and CDR2 sequences are SGHRS and YFSETQ. CDR3 in amino acids: CASSSTGHQYNEQFF. CDR3 coding DNA: TGCGCCAGCAGCTCAACAGGTCATCAATACAATGAGCAGTTCTTC. Based on the CDR3 plus reference TRBV5-1 and TRBJ2-1, the full variable domain is KAGVTQTPRYLIKTRGQQVTLSCSPISGHRSVSWYQQTPGQGLQFLFEYFSETQRNKGNFPGRFSGRQFSNSRSEMNVSTLELGDSALYLCASSSTGHQYNEQFFGPGTRLTVL.

Concerning this clone itself: The junction departs from the called germline gene at one end, perhaps through a read error. The rearrangement uses TRBV6-1 and TRBJ1-5; TRBD1 might be the D (5 bases). CDR1 and CDR2 from the germline V gene are MNHNS and SASEGT. This CDR3 has 13 amino acids. The CDR3: CASNRPKGTRGNF. In nucleotides, the CDR3 is TGTGCCAGCAACCGCCCAAAAGGGACCCGCGGGAATTTT.

V usage is TRBV4-1 and J usage is TRBJ2-5; D perhaps matches TRBD1 (6 bases). The germline V gene has CDR1 MGHRA and CDR2 YSYEKL. The CDR3 contains 18 residues. V was cut by 2 bases and J by 5 bases, with 24 bases left in between. The CDR3 nucleotides read TGCGCCAGCAGCCAACCGTCAACAGGGTCCTGGTTGCTGGAGACCCAGTACTTC. This translates into CASSQPSTGSWLLETQYF.